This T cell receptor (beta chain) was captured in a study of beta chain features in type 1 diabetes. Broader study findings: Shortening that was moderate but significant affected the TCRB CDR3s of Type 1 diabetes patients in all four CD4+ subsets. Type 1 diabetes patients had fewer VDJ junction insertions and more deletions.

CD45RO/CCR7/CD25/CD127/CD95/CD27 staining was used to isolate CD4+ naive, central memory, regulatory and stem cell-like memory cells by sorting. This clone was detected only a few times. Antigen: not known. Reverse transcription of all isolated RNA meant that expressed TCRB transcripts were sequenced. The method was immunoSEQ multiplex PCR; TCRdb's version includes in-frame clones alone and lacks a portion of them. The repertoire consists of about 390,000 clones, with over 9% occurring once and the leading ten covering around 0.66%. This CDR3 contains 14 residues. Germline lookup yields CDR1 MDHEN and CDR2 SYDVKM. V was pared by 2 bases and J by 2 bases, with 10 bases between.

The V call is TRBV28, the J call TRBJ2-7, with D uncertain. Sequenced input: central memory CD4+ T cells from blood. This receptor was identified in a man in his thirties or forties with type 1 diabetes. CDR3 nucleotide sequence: TGTGCCAGCAGTTTAGACACGGCTACCTACGAGCAGTACTTC. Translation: CASSLDTATYEQYF.